This TCR beta chain stems from a study of cytomegalovirus exposure and HLA in healthy donors. Per the germline V gene, CDR1 is LNHNV and CDR2 is YYDKDF (reference sequence). The CDR3 contains 18 residues. The ends lost 0 bases at V and 5 bases at J; junction bases unmatched: 9. This PCR relied on a set of 60 Vbeta primers and 13 Jbeta primers. Profiling relied on immunoSEQ multiplex PCR, and the TCRdb table lists in-frame clones only, not all of them. The sample consists of about 160,000 clones, about 81% of them appearing once. The chain joins TRBV15 to TRBJ2-1; 11 nucleotides line up with TRBD2. This receptor was identified in a woman in her forties or fifties in good health and CMV-seropositive. Material for sequencing was PBMCs. The CDR3 DNA reads as TGTGCCACCAGCAGAGATGTAGCGGGGGGGCAGAAGAACAATGAGCAGTTCTTC. Its translation is CATSRDVAGGQKNNEQFF. The full variable domain, its missing parts supplied by reference TRBV15 and TRBJ2-1, is DAMVIQNPRYQVTQFGKPVTLSCSQTLNHNVMYWYQQKSSQAPKLLFHYYDKDFNNEADTPDNFQSRRPNTSFCFLDIRSPGLGDTAMYLCATSRDVAGGQKNNEQFFGPGTRLTVL.